One sample yielded the 10 T cell receptor beta chains listed below, sequenced in a study of cytomegalovirus exposure and HLA in healthy donors. PCR primers comprised 60 Vbeta and 13 Jbeta primers. Profiling relied on immunoSEQ multiplex PCR, and the TCRdb table lists in-frame clones only, not all of them. The sample's table shows 40,000 to 50,000 clones. Material: PBMCs. These receptors came from a young man in good health and CMV-seronegative.

A word on this clone: Other DNA sequences of this sample code for an identical CDR3. The chain links TRBV6-5 to TRBJ2-1; D not certain. CDR1 MNHEY and CDR2 SVGAGI come from the germline V gene. The CDR3 consists of 12 residues. V gave up 6 bases and J gave up 8 bases, with 11 bases separating them. This CDR3 is CASSVSGDEQFF. The CDR3 region has the DNA TGTGCCAGCAGCGTGAGTGGAGATGAGCAGTTCTTC.

This sequence joins TRBV10-3 and TRBJ2-7; 8 positions agree with TRBD2. This CDR3 spans 15 amino acids. Unmatched junction bases numbered 9, after V lost 4 bases and J lost 4 bases. Germline V gene data show CDR1 as ENHRY and CDR2 as SYGVKD. CDR3 in amino acids: CAISGAGGGGYEQYF. In nucleotides, the CDR3 is TGTGCCATCAGTGGAGCCGGGGGGGGAGGGTACGAGCAGTACTTC.

The chain is built from TRBV5-1 and TRBJ2-3; 7 nucleotides align to TRBD2. The V segment lost 4 bases and the J segment 0 bases; nucleotides outside the gene matches: 5. Germline V gene lookup returns CDR1 SGHRS and CDR2 YFSETQ. The CDR3 length is 15 residues. The CDR3 loop is CASSDSSGSTDTQYF. The CDR3 DNA reads as TGCGCCAGCAGCGACAGTAGCGGGAGCACAGATACGCAGTATTTT.

This chain connects TRBV9 to TRBJ1-5; D is unclear. CDR1 is SGDLS, CDR2 YYNGEE, per germline. V was clipped by 5 bases and J by 1 base, with 4 bases between them. The CDR3 has 12 residues. CDR3 nucleotide sequence: TGTGCCAGCAGTCGGAGCAATCAGCCCCAGCATTTT. Amino acid sequence: CASSRSNQPQHF.

This sequence joins TRBV19 and TRBJ1-3, with 7 bases lining up with TRBD1. With V trimmed by 6 bases and J by 4 bases, 6 bases remained unmatched. The CDR3 is 14 amino acids. Per the germline V gene, CDR1 is LNHDA and CDR2 is SQIVND (reference sequence). CDR3 nucleotide sequence: TGTGCCAGTAGCCTACAGGGGACCGGAAACACCATATATTTT. This sequence encodes CASSLQGTGNTIYF. The full variable domain, its missing parts supplied by reference TRBV19 and TRBJ1-3, is DGGITQSPKYLFRKEGQNVTLSCEQNLNHDAMYWYRQDPGQGLRLIYYSQIVNDFQKGDIAEGYSVSREKKESFPLTVTSAQKNPTAFYLCASSLQGTGNTIYFGEGSWLTVV.

This rearrangement joins TRBV2 to TRBJ1-4, with a possible D match to TRBD1 (5 bases). The CDR3 has 14 residues. Germline V lookup: CDR1 SNHLY, CDR2 FYNNEI. The V end was cut by 2 bases, the J end by 4 bases, with 8 bases between. The CDR3 sequence is CASSEPGGNEKLFF. The CDR3 coding sequence is TGTGCCAGCAGTGAACCGGGGGGTAATGAAAAACTGTTTTTT.

The DNA for the CDR3 is TGTGCCAGCAGCTCTAGCACCGGGACAGGGGGAAACATTCAGTACTTC. It translates to CASSSSTGTGGNIQYF. V is TRBV7-6 and J is TRBJ2-4; 11 nucleotides match TRBD1. J gave up 6 bases and V 4 bases, and 8 bases lay outside the gene matches. The CDR3 is 16 amino acids. From germline, CDR1 is SGHVS and CDR2 FNYEAQ.

This CDR3 reads CATSRPGLNTGELFF. In DNA, the CDR3 is TGTGCCACCAGCCGACCGGGACTGAACACCGGGGAGCTGTTTTTT. V usage is TRBV15 and J usage is TRBJ2-2; D is possibly TRBD2 (6 bases). The germline V gene has CDR1 LNHNV and CDR2 YYDKDF (reference sequence). Trimming left V 5 bases short and J 1 base short, with 11 bases between. This CDR3 comprises 15 residues.

The gene calls are TRBV5-8 and TRBJ1-6; 9 bases are shared with TRBD1. There are 15 residues in the CDR3. CDR1 and CDR2 from the germline V gene are SGHTS and YDEGEE. V lost 3 bases, J lost 8 bases, and 6 bases stayed unmatched. The CDR3 reads CASSSDRGRDSPLHF. In nucleotides, the CDR3 is TGTGCCAGCAGCTCTGACAGGGGGAGGGATTCACCCCTCCACTTT.

The rearrangement uses TRBV28 and TRBJ1-2; D is uncertain. Germline assignment: CDR1 MDHEN and CDR2 SYDVKM. V lost 6 bases, J lost 0 bases, and 17 bases lay in between. The CDR3 runs 16 residues. This CDR3 is CASSPTGKGANYGYTF. The CDR3 nucleotides are TGTGCCAGCAGCCCAACCGGGAAAGGAGCTAACTATGGCTACACCTTC.